This TCR beta chain was observed in a study of Graves' ophthalmopathy and Graves' hyperthyroidism. Study-wide results and caveats: With almost 90% sensitivity and roughly 77% specificity, a 13-signature model separated ophthalmopathy from stable hyperthyroidism.

For repertoire sequencing, the TCR beta CDR3 regions were amplified from RNA transcripts. The workflow started with a first-round RT-PCR run with HTBI primers and then moved on to a second-round multiplex PCR. TCRdb re-called the multiplex PCR reads with MiXCR, one entry per CDR3 protein. Altogether around 1.1 million distinct CDR3 sequences are present, 35% to 40% being singletons, with the ten largest covering around 10%. In regard to this clonotype: Antigen specificity is unknown.

This CDR3 is 15 amino acids long. Germline trimming cut 8 bases from V and 4 bases from J; bases unmatched to any gene: 15. CDR1 is DFQATT and CDR2 is SNEGSKA in the germline V gene (reference sequence). New diagnoses, under 2 months' duration, and ages 18 to 65 characterized the hyperthyroidism patients. Clinical symptoms and serum thyroxine were used for diagnosis; TRAb, thyroid ultrasound and orbital computed tomography were also relied on. The TCR comes from an adult man with Graves' hyperthyroidism. This chain connects TRBV20-1 to TRBJ2-7; TRBD1 matches at 9 bases. Sequenced: peripheral blood or thyroid tissue (not recorded which). The CDR3 loop reads CSTMERDRGWYEQYF. The CDR3 coding sequence is TGCAGTACTATGGAACGAGACAGGGGGTGGTACGAGCAGTACTTC.